Listed below are T cell receptor beta chains from one sample, sequenced in a study of blood T cells in healthy people across ages. Each CDR3 protein is one row after TCRdb ran MiXCR on the 5' RACE reads. Counted here are 920,000 or so distinct CDR3 sequences, around 43% occurring once; the ten biggest clones make up over 15%. Sequenced sample: blood. The origin of the receptors is a woman aged 55-69 years in good health. The CDR3 runs from the conserved cysteine through the conserved F or W. The D gene is left open where the match is weak. The listing skips clone size in some rows; elsewhere it reads once, few, many or a size class.

TRBJ1-2 | TRBV7-6 | . | . | CATIGGLSDGYTF | TGTGCCACGATCGGGGGGTTATCGGATGGCTACACCTTC
TRBJ2-1 | TRBV15 | . | . | CATSRDVGASYNEQFF | TGTGCCACCAGCAGAGATGTGGGGGCGTCCTACAATGAGCAGTTCTTC
TRBJ2-5 | TRBV7-3 | . | . | CASSLGLGGGETQYF | TGTGCCAGCAGCTTGGGTCTCGGGGGTGGTGAGACCCAGTACTTC
TRBJ2-7 | TRBV7-2 | TRBD2 | . | CASSSPLEGGPSHEQYF | TGTGCCAGCAGCTCCCCACTAGAGGGAGGGCCAAGTCACGAGCAGTACTTC
TRBJ2-3 | TRBV11-2 | TRBD1 | . | CASSETGTATDTQYF | TGTGCCAGCAGTGAAACCGGGACAGCCACAGATACGCAGTATTTT
TRBJ2-1 | TRBV19 | . | . | CASSIGDNEQFF | TGTGCCAGTAGTATTGGGGACAATGAGCAGTTCTTC
TRBJ2-1 | TRBV28 | . | . | CASSLYSGGDYNEQFF | TGTGCCAGCAGTCTATACAGCGGAGGGGATTACAATGAGCAGTTCTTC
TRBJ2-7 | TRBV10-1 | TRBD1 | . | CASKTGTEISTYEQYF | TGCGCCAGCAAAACCGGGACAGAGATCAGCACCTACGAGCAGTACTTC
TRBJ2-3 | TRBV2 | TRBD2 | . | CASGSASGHTDTQYF | TGTGCCAGCGGGTCTGCTAGCGGCCACACAGATACGCAGTATTTT
TRBJ2-1 | TRBV12-3/TRBV12-4 | . | . | CASNYQLQGPYNEQFF | TGTGCCAGCAATTATCAACTACAGGGACCCTACAATGAGCAGTTCTTC
TRBJ2-7 | TRBV5-6 | TRBD2 | . | CASSPTKGTSGRIYNEQYF | TGTGCCAGCAGCCCAACTAAAGGGACTAGCGGGAGAATATACAATGAGCAGTACTTC
TRBJ2-7 | TRBV19 | TRBD1 | . | CASSAGTGGFYEQYF | TGTGCCAGTAGTGCCGGGACAGGGGGATTCTACGAGCAGTACTTC
TRBJ1-1 | TRBV27 | TRBD1 | few | CASSLSGDSRAFF | TGTGCCAGCAGTTTATCGGGGGACAGTAGAGCTTTCTTT
TRBJ2-7 | TRBV27 | . | . | CASSSGRAASRFNEQYF | TGTGCCAGCAGTTCCGGCAGGGCGGCTAGCCGGTTCAATGAGCAGTACTTC
TRBJ2-6 | TRBV2 | TRBD1 | . | CARQGSGANVLTF | TGTGCCAGACAGGGGTCTGGGGCCAACGTCCTGACTTTC
TRBJ2-5 | TRBV28 | . | . | CASSFPRSKQETQYF | TGTGCCAGCAGTTTTCCCCGGAGTAAACAAGAGACCCAGTACTTC
TRBJ2-7 | TRBV6-2/TRBV6-3 | . | few | CASSDKGETYEQYF | TGTGCCAGCAGCGACAAGGGGGAAACCTACGAGCAGTACTTC
TRBJ2-1 | TRBV6-2/TRBV6-3 | TRBD2 | . | CASSYRRERRQFF | TGTGCCAGCAGTTACAGGCGGGAGAGACGGCAGTTCTTC
TRBJ2-1 | TRBV20-1 | TRBD1 | few | CSAGRGDRGYNEQFF | TGCAGTGCTGGGCGCGGGGACAGGGGGTACAATGAGCAGTTCTTC
TRBJ2-3 | TRBV3-1 | TRBD1 | . | CASSHGQGSDTQYF | TGTGCCAGCAGCCACGGACAGGGATCAGATACGCAGTATTTT
TRBJ2-3 | TRBV24-1 | . | . | CATSDTGTAFADTQYF | TGTGCCACCAGTGATACTGGGACCGCTTTTGCAGATACGCAGTATTTT
TRBJ2-1 | TRBV7-2 | TRBD2 | . | CASSSPTASGRNEQFF | TGTGCCAGCAGCTCACCTACCGCTAGCGGGAGAAATGAGCAGTTCTTC
TRBJ2-4 | TRBV7-9 | TRBD1 | . | CASSSGTAAKNIQYF | TGTGCCAGCAGCTCCGGGACAGCGGCCAAAAACATTCAGTACTTC
TRBJ1-1 | TRBV28 | TRBD1 | once | CASSSSGGARLTNTEAFF | TGTGCCAGCAGTTCATCAGGGGGCGCGAGGTTGACGAACACTGAAGCTTTCTTT
TRBJ2-1 | TRBV5-5 | TRBD1 | . | CASSLVGQGPRSSQFF | TGTGCCAGCAGCTTAGTCGGACAGGGGCCAAGAAGCTCGCAGTTCTTC
TRBJ1-5 | TRBV24-1 | . | . | CATRAFWGGNQPQHF | TGTGCCACCAGGGCTTTTTGGGGTGGCAATCAGCCCCAGCATTTT
TRBJ2-7 | TRBV10-3 | TRBD1 | . | CAISGRRDRTGEVEQYF | TGTGCCATCAGCGGCCGGCGGGATCGGACAGGGGAGGTCGAGCAGTACTTC
TRBJ2-7 | TRBV3-1 | . | . | CASSQDSSGSYEQYF | TGTGCCAGCAGCCAAGATAGCAGCGGCTCCTACGAGCAGTACTTC
TRBJ2-5 | TRBV20-1 | . | . | CSATLETQYF | TGCAGTGCTACGTTAGAGACCCAGTACTTC
TRBJ2-7 | TRBV13 | . | few | CASSSSEVAAYYEQYF | TGTGCCAGCAGCTCCTCCGAGGTAGCGGCTTACTACGAGCAGTACTTC
TRBJ2-1 | TRBV30 | . | . | CAWRLMLDEQFF | TGTGCCTGGAGGTTGATGTTGGATGAGCAGTTCTTC
TRBJ2-7 | TRBV7-2 | . | . | CASSLDQYEQYF | TGTGCCAGCAGCTTAGACCAATACGAGCAGTACTTC
TRBJ2-1 | TRBV7-7 | TRBD2 | . | CASSPSGSHEQFF | TGTGCCAGCAGTCCTAGCGGGAGCCATGAGCAGTTCTTC
TRBJ2-5 | TRBV5-4 | . | . | CASSPGLRSETQYF | TGTGCCAGCAGCCCGGGACTCAGATCAGAGACCCAGTACTTC
TRBJ1-5 | TRBV30 | . | once | CAWSVSQFNQPQHF | TGTGCCTGGAGTGTAAGCCAGTTTAATCAGCCCCAGCATTTT
TRBJ2-3 | TRBV20-1 | . | . | CSARDGFQYTDTQYF | TGCAGTGCTAGAGATGGATTCCAGTACACAGATACGCAGTATTTT
TRBJ1-2 | TRBV7-2 | . | many | CASSPNAGYGYTF | TGTGCCAGCAGCCCCAACGCGGGTTATGGCTACACCTTC
TRBJ2-5 | TRBV28 | . | few | CASSATELQYF | TGTGCCAGCAGTGCGACCGAGCTTCAGTACTTC
TRBJ2-3 | TRBV7-3 | TRBD2 | few | CASSLTGTSGGTDTQYF | TGTGCCAGCAGCTTAACCGGGACTAGCGGGGGCACAGATACGCAGTATTTT
TRBJ2-1 | TRBV3-1 | TRBD1 | few | CASSLGTANYNEQFF | TGTGCCAGCAGCCTGGGGACAGCTAACTACAATGAGCAGTTCTTC
TRBJ2-3 | TRBV12-3/TRBV12-4 | . | . | CASSVSRTDTQYF | TGTGCCAGCAGTGTAAGTCGGACAGATACGCAGTATTTT
TRBJ2-7 | TRBV20-1 | . | . | CSAGPRGRDYEQYF | TGCAGTGCTGGACCCCGGGGCAGGGACTACGAGCAGTACTTC